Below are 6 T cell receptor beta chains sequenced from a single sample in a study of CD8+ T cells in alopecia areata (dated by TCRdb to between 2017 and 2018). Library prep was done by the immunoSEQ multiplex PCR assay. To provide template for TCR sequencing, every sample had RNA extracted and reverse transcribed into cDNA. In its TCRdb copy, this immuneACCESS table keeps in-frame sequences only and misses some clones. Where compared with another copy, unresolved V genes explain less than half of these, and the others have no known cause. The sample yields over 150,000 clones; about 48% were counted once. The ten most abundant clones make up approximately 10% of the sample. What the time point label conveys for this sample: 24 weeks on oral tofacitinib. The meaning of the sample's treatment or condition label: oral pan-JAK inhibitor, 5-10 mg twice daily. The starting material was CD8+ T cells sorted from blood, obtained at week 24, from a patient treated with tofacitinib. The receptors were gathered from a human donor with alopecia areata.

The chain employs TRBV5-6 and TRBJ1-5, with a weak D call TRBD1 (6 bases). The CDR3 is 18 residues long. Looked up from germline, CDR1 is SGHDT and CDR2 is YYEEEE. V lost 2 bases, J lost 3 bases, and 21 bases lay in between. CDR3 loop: CASSLNPAMRGDNQPQHF. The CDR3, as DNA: TGTGCCAGCAGCTTAAACCCCGCAATGAGGGGGGACAATCAGCCCCAGCATTTT.

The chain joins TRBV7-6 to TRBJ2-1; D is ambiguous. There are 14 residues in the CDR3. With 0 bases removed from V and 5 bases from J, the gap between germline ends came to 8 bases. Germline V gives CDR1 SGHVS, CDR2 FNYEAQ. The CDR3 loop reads CASSLAGKNNEQFF. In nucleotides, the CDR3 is TGTGCCAGCAGCTTAGCGGGGAAAAACAATGAGCAGTTCTTC.

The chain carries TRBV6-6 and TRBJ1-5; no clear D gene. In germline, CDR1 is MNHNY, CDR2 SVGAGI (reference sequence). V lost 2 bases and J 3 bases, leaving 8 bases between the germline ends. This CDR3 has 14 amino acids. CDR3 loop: CASSYGGFNQPQHF. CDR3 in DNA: TGTGCCAGCAGTTACGGTGGTTTCAATCAGCCCCAGCATTTT.

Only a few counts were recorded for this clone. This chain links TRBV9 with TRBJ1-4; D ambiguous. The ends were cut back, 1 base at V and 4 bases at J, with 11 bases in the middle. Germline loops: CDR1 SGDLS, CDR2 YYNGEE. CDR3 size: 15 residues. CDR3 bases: TGTGCCAGCAGCGTATCGCCAGGAGATAATGAAAAACTGTTTTTT. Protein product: CASSVSPGDNEKLFF.

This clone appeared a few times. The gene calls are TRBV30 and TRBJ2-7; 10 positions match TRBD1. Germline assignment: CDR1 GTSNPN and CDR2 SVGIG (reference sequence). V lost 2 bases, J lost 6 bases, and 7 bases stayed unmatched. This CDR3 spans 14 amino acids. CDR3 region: CAWSPGTGVFEQYF. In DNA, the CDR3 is TGTGCCTGGAGTCCAGGGACAGGGGTCTTCGAGCAGTACTTC.

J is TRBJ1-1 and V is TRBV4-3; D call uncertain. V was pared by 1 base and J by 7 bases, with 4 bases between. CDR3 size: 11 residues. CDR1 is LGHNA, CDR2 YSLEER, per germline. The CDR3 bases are TGCGCCAGCAGCCAAGGGATTGAAGCTTTCTTT. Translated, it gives CASSQGIEAFF.